This entry lists 8 T cell receptor beta chains sequenced from one sample in a study of tumor-infiltrating lymphocytes in primary liver carcinoma. Both RNA and DNA were isolated together from around 18-30 mg of bulk tissue that had not been sorted. The template, approximately 500 ng total RNA, yielded TCR beta cDNA made with a constant-region primer. It was through three nested multiplex PCR rounds of slightly modified ARM-PCR that TCR beta libraries arose. The first two PCR rounds used TRBV1-TRBV30 primers with a Cbeta primer, around 10 cycles each. TCRdb re-analysed the multiplex PCR reads in MiXCR, keeping a single row per CDR3 protein. The repertoire holds roughly 20,000 distinct CDR3 sequences, with roughly 80% as singletons. The sample taken for sequencing was liver tumor tissue from sampling region 4. Subset given: tumor region T4, right-lateral pole. The receptors were sampled from a woman aged 25 to 39 with primary liver carcinoma and hepatitis B virus infection.

As regards this clonotype: At one boundary the junction diverges from the germline segment, which might be a read error. The chain couples TRBV11-2 to TRBJ2-4; 14 nucleotides align to TRBD2. CDR3 size: 21 residues. Germline-derived CDR1 and CDR2 are SGHAT and FQNNGV. The CDR3 sequence is CVSSHGGTFTGTSGRQNIQYF. The DNA of the CDR3 is TGTGTCAGCAGCCATGGCGGGACATTTACTGGGACTAGCGGGAGACAAAACATTCAGTACTTC.

This CDR3 is CASSHRAVTEAFF. DNA of the CDR3: TGCGCCAGCAGCCACAGGGCGGTAACTGAAGCTTTCTTT. This sequence joins TRBV4-3 and TRBJ1-1; maybe TRBD1 (5 bases). The CDR3 consists of 13 residues. Trimming cost V 3 bases and J 5 bases, with 10 bases left between them. The germline V gene has CDR1 LGHNA and CDR2 YSLEER.

On this clonotype itself: At one of its ends the junction is not consistent with the germline gene, which may arise from a read error. The J gene is TRBJ2-2, the V gene TRBV6-1; the D call may be TRBD1 or TRBD2 (6 bases each). The germline V gene encodes CDR1 MNHNS and CDR2 SASEGT. The CDR3 totals 19 residues. This chain's CDR3 is CTSSETLPGGAPSTGELFF. CDR3 bases: TGTACCAGCAGTGAAACCCTTCCCGGGGGCGCCCCGAGCACCGGGGAGCTGTTTTTT.

This sequence joins TRBV2 and TRBJ2-1; 8 bases are a match to TRBD1. The CDR3 spans 19 residues. The junction had 15 bases not matched to a gene; V was cut back by 5 bases and J by 0 bases. CDR1 SNHLY and CDR2 FYNNEI come from the germline V gene. CDR3 nucleotide sequence: TGTGCCAGCAGTCGCCGGGACAGGAGAACCTCTAACTCCTACAATGAGCAGTTCTTC. It translates to CASSRRDRRTSNSYNEQFF.

Note on this clonotype: At one of its ends the junction is not consistent with the germline gene, which may arise from a read error. This chain uses TRBV4-3 with TRBJ2-7; the match to TRBD2 covers 7 bases. Germline loops: CDR1 LGHNA, CDR2 YSLEER. This CDR3 is 18 amino acids long. CDR3 sequence: CATNQAATGGHISYELYF. As DNA, the CDR3 is TGCGCCACCAACCAAGCTGCGACGGGGGGTCACATTAGCTACGAGCTGTACTTC.

V usage is TRBV11-2 and J usage is TRBJ2-7; no definite D call. From germline, CDR1 is SGHAT and CDR2 FQNNGV. V was pared by 7 bases and J by 0 bases, with 22 bases between. The CDR3 is 17 amino acids. CDR3 residues: CASNLGDTALSSYEQYF. The CDR3 region has the DNA TGTGCCAGCAACCTAGGAGATACAGCTCTGAGCTCCTACGAGCAGTACTTC.

On this clonotype itself: The junction and the germline gene differ at one end; a read error may be behind it. The V call is TRBV5-4, the J call TRBJ1-6; perhaps TRBD1 as D (5 bases). This CDR3 has 15 residues. Germline V gene lookup returns CDR1 SGHNT and CDR2 YYREEE (reference sequence). The CDR3: CVSSPWTGDNSPLHF. CDR3 DNA sequence: TGTGTCAGCAGCCCATGGACGGGGGATAATTCACCCCTCCACTTT.

Details on this clonotype: One end of the junction does not line up with germline, which may come from a read error. V usage is TRBV11-3 and J usage is TRBJ2-7; 9 bases agree with TRBD1. The germline V gene encodes CDR1 SGHNT and CDR2 YENEEA. The CDR3 length is 16 residues. The CDR3 here is CVSNLRDRDYSYEHYF. DNA for the CDR3: TGTGTCAGCAACCTCCGGGACAGGGATTACTCCTACGAGCACTACTTC.